This T cell receptor (beta chain) is drawn from a study of blood T cell repertoires in COVID-19. About the research overall: Spain, Italy and the United States supplied samples that represented acute and convalescent COVID-19. Sources were T cells, B-cell-depleted T cells, or PBMCs; the material itself was cDNA or gDNA.

Study processing details: Nucleated cell number was recorded as an estimate derived from reference gene primer amplification. Clones were read by immunoSEQ multiplex PCR, and TCRdb kept only the in-frame ones, dropping some. That table supplies the V and J calls and clone size; D and trimming were determined from the DNA. The sample has around 81,000 clones, 88% seen once. The CDR3 runs to 15 residues. With V trimmed by 6 bases and J by 6 bases, 7 bases remained unmatched. Germline CDR1 reads KGHDR; CDR2 reads SFDVKD. Sequenced material: peripheral blood. This clonotype originated in a woman of 80 years or more with acute or convalescent COVID-19. The gene calls are TRBV24-1 and TRBJ2-2; 9 nucleotides line up with TRBD1. The CDR3 loop is CATSLGTGFPGELFF. The CDR3 region has the DNA TGTGCCACCAGTCTCGGGACAGGGTTTCCCGGGGAGCTGTTTTTT.